This passage covers 20 T cell receptor beta chains from one sample sequenced in a study of T cell repertoires in cytomegalovirus infection. Using its own MiXCR run on the reads, TCRdb lists one record per CDR3 protein. The sample shows around 290,000 distinct CDR3 sequences, about 25% of them seen only once. Sequencing input: PBMCs. The source of these receptors is a human donor in good health (CMV status not recorded). Some clones in this sample may be carry-over from other donors' samples.

The CDR3: CASTENVEQYF. The CDR3 nucleotides read TGTGCCAGCACTGAAAACGTCGAGCAGTACTTC. The chain recombines TRBV28 with TRBJ2-7; D is undetermined. The V gene's germline CDR1 is MDHEN and CDR2 SYDVKM. The CDR3 length is 11 residues. Trimming shortened V by 7 bases and J by 6 bases, and 10 bases separated the two germline ends.

This clonotype has a handful of counts. This chain uses TRBV28 with TRBJ2-5; TRBD2 matches 14 bases. The V gene's germline CDR1 is MDHEN and CDR2 SYDVKM. CDR3 size: 13 residues. The V gene end was trimmed by 11 bases and the J gene end by 6 bases; junction bases not matched to a gene: 5. The CDR3 reads CASGLAGDKTQYF. The CDR3 region has the DNA TGTGCCTCGGGACTAGCGGGAGATAAGACCCAGTACTTC.

The DNA for the CDR3 is TGTGCCAGCAGTGAAATCACAGGGGGAACCTATGGCTACACCTTC. This codes for CASSEITGGTYGYTF. The genes are TRBV6-1 and TRBJ1-2; the match to TRBD1 covers 8 bases. Trimming at V came to 2 bases and at J to 4 bases, leaving 6 bases not matched to a gene. Germline values: CDR1 MNHNS, CDR2 SASEGT. CDR3 length equals 15 residues.

This clonotype has ten or more counts. The rearrangement uses TRBV6-6 and TRBJ2-2, with 10 bases matching TRBD1. Germline lookup yields CDR1 MNHNY and CDR2 SVGAGI (reference sequence). Trimming at V came to 6 bases and at J to 7 bases, leaving 8 bases not matched to a gene. This CDR3 spans 15 amino acids. CDR3 region: CASSVRDRGGGELFF. The CDR3 DNA reads as TGTGCCAGCAGCGTCCGGGACAGGGGTGGCGGGGAGCTGTTTTTT.

This clonotype showed up just a few times. The V call is TRBV11-3, the J call TRBJ2-1, with D maybe TRBD2 (6 bases). The V end was cut by 4 bases, the J end by 7 bases, with 17 bases between. The CDR3 consists of 15 residues. Germline lookup yields CDR1 SGHNT and CDR2 YENEEA. The CDR3 coding sequence is TGTGCCAGCAGCTCCGGGTGGTGGGCGGGAAATGAGCAGTTCTTC. Translated: CASSSGWWAGNEQFF.

The rearrangement links TRBV20-1 to TRBJ1-5, with no clear D. Trimming took off 3 bases at V and 2 bases at J, with 14 bases between the two ends. The CDR3 spans 15 residues. Germline assignment: CDR1 DFQATT and CDR2 SNEGSKA (reference sequence). The CDR3 nucleotides are TGCAGTGCTAGTCTTACCGGTATTGGCAATCAGCCCCAGCATTTT. Translating gives CSASLTGIGNQPQHF.

J is TRBJ1-4 and V is TRBV10-3; D not resolved. The CDR3 spans 14 residues. Deletions cut 5 bases from V and 0 bases from J, with 7 bases between. Germline V gene lookup returns CDR1 ENHRY and CDR2 SYGVKD. The CDR3 region is CAISRSPTNEKLFF. DNA for the CDR3: TGTGCCATCAGTCGATCCCCAACTAATGAAAAACTGTTTTTT.

The sample holds many counts of this clonotype. In DNA form, the CDR3 reads TGTGCCAGCAGCTTCTGGCCAGCGGGTCCCGGGGAGCTGTTTTTT. This sequence encodes CASSFWPAGPGELFF. The chain uses TRBV7-2 and TRBJ2-2, with D possibly being TRBD2 (6 bases). CDR1 is SGHTA, CDR2 FQGNSA, per germline. Trimming left V 3 bases short and J 6 bases short, with 14 bases between. The length of the CDR3 is 15 residues.

In this sample, this clonotype turned up a few times. The chain is built from TRBV6-1 and TRBJ1-5, with D tentatively TRBD1 (6 bases). The germline CDR1 and CDR2 sequences are MNHNS and SASEGT. The CDR3 runs 17 residues. V was trimmed by 3 bases and J by 2 bases, leaving 17 bases between them. In DNA, the CDR3 is TGTGCCAGCAGTGAGCACCCTACAGGGACGGGCAATCAGCCCCAGCATTTT. The encoded protein is CASSEHPTGTGNQPQHF.

This sequence joins TRBV28 and TRBJ2-3; TRBD2 agrees at 12 bases. V shed 6 bases, J shed 3 bases, and the junction held 10 bases outside the gene matches. CDR3 length equals 17 residues. Per germline, CDR1 MDHEN and CDR2 SYDVKM. The CDR3 sequence: CASRPLLLAGGTDTQYF. CDR3 coding DNA: TGTGCCAGCAGACCCCTACTACTAGCGGGGGGTACAGATACGCAGTATTTT.

The chain is built from TRBV7-2 and TRBJ2-3; 8 nucleotides match TRBD2. Germline values: CDR1 SGHTA, CDR2 FQGNSA. The CDR3 totals 16 residues. Trimming cost V 5 bases and J 0 bases; bases outside gene matches: 7. The CDR3 DNA sequence: TGTGCCAGCAGCCCGATGGCTAGCGGGAGCACAGATACGCAGTATTTT. Encoded protein: CASSPMASGSTDTQYF. The full variable domain, its missing parts supplied by reference TRBV7-2 and TRBJ2-3, is GAGVSQSPSNKVTEKGKDVELRCDPISGHTALYWYRQSLGQGLEFLIYFQGNSAPDKSGLPSDRFSAERTGGSVSTLTIQRTQQEDSAVYLCASSPMASGSTDTQYFGPGTRLTVL.

This clonotype showed up many times. The chain joins TRBV7-2 to TRBJ1-2; D is perhaps TRBD1 (5 bases). The germline gives CDR1 SGHTA, CDR2 FQGNSA. The CDR3 extends over 14 amino acids. V lost 5 bases and J lost 2, with 12 bases in between. CDR3 nucleotides: TGTGCCAGCAGCCCAAGGCAGGGAAACTATGGCTACACCTTC. Protein sequence: CASSPRQGNYGYTF. Based on the CDR3 plus reference TRBV7-2 and TRBJ1-2, the full variable domain is GAGVSQSPSNKVTEKGKDVELRCDPISGHTALYWYRQSLGQGLEFLIYFQGNSAPDKSGLPSDRFSAERTGGSVSTLTIQRTQQEDSAVYLCASSPRQGNYGYTFGSGTRLTVV.

This clonotype was detected ten times or more. The chain employs TRBV6-2 or TRBV6-3 and TRBJ2-7; TRBD2 matches 10 bases. Per germline, CDR1 MNHEY and CDR2 SVGEGT. V lost 1 base, J lost 3 bases, and 6 bases stayed unmatched. This CDR3 is built from 16 residues. For the CDR3, the DNA is TGTGCCAGCAGTTACTACACCGGGACTAGCGTCTACGAGCAGTACGTC. This translates into CASSYYTGTSVYEQYV.

The J gene is TRBJ2-3, the V gene TRBV4-3, with 10 bases lining up with TRBD2. After removal of 0 bases from V and 3 bases from J, the junction contained 6 bases not matched to a gene. This CDR3 comprises 17 residues. CDR1 LGHNA and CDR2 YSLEER come from the germline V gene. The CDR3 DNA is TGCGCCAGCAGCCAAGAAGCTAGCGGGAGATTAACAGATACGCAGTATTTT. Amino acids: CASSQEASGRLTDTQYF.

This clonotype was detected a few times. The chain carries TRBV27 and TRBJ2-7, with D hard to call. The CDR3 runs to 11 residues. The germline V gene encodes CDR1 MNHEY and CDR2 SMNVEV (reference sequence). V lost 3 bases and J 5 bases, leaving 5 bases between the germline ends. CDR3 in amino acids: CASSFGNEQYF. The CDR3 DNA is TGTGCCAGCAGTTTTGGCAACGAGCAGTACTTC.

The chain links TRBV28 to TRBJ2-2; 9 bases agree with TRBD2. Per germline, CDR1 MDHEN and CDR2 SYDVKM. This CDR3 spans 16 amino acids. V was clipped by 3 bases and J by 5 bases; unmatched bases: 7. The chain's CDR3 is CASSFLAGGRTGELFF. The DNA of the CDR3 is TGTGCCAGCAGTTTCCTTGCGGGGGGGCGGACCGGGGAGCTGTTTTTT.

The gene calls are TRBV20-1 and TRBJ1-5; 8 nucleotides line up with TRBD1. The CDR3 spans 13 residues. CDR1 is DFQATT, CDR2 SNEGSKA, per germline (reference sequence). The V segment lost 7 bases and the J segment 7 bases; nucleotides outside the gene matches: 9. The CDR3 region has the DNA TGCAGTGTTCAAGGACAGGGTCGACAGCCCCAGCATTTT. Translation: CSVQGQGRQPQHF.

The chain recombines TRBV7-9 with TRBJ2-6; maybe TRBD2 (6 bases). Trimming stripped 5 bases from V and 11 bases from J, with 22 bases between. This CDR3 is built from 16 residues. Per the germline V gene, CDR1 is SEHNR and CDR2 is FQNEAQ (reference sequence). CDR3 residues: CASSGEWGEREDVLTF. The CDR3 nucleotides read TGTGCCAGCAGCGGCGAGTGGGGGGAAAGGGAGGACGTCCTGACTTTC.

This clonotype was found a few times. The chain is built from TRBV7-2 and TRBJ2-6, with TRBD1 as a possible D gene (6 bases). The CDR3 is 16 amino acids. V was clipped by 3 bases and J by 0 bases, with 9 bases between them. CDR1 is SGHTA, CDR2 FQGNSA, per germline. DNA of the CDR3: TGTGCCAGCAGCTTCTCACAGGGCTCTGGGGCCAACGTCCTGACTTTC. As protein: CASSFSQGSGANVLTF. Drawing the rest from reference TRBV7-2 and TRBJ2-6, the complete variable domain is GAGVSQSPSNKVTEKGKDVELRCDPISGHTALYWYRQSLGQGLEFLIYFQGNSAPDKSGLPSDRFSAERTGGSVSTLTIQRTQQEDSAVYLCASSFSQGSGANVLTFGAGSRLTVL.

The gene calls are TRBV7-2 and TRBJ2-7, with D possibly TRBD1 on 8 matching bases. This CDR3 comprises 14 residues. The V gene lost 5 bases and the J gene lost 4 bases, with 15 bases spanning the gap. From germline, CDR1 is SGHTA and CDR2 FQGNSA. The CDR3 reads CASSADREGYEQYF. CDR3 nucleotides: TGTGCCAGCAGCGCGGACAGGGAGGGTTACGAGCAGTACTTC.